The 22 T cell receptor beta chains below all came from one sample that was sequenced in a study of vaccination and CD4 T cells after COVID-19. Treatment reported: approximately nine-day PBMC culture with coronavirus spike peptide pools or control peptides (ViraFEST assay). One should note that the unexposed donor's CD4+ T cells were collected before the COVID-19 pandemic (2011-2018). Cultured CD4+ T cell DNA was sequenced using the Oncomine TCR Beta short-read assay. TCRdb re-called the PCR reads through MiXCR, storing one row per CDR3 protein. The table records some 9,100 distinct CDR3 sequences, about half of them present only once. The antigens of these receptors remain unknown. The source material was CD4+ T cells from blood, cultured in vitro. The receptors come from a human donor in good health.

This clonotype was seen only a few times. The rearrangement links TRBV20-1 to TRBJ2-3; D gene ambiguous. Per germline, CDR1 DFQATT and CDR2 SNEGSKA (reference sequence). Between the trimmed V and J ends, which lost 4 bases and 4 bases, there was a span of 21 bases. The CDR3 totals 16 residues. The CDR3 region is CSAKVDPLTGADTQYF. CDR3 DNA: TGCAGTGCTAAGGTGGACCCACTAACCGGCGCAGATACGCAGTATTTT.

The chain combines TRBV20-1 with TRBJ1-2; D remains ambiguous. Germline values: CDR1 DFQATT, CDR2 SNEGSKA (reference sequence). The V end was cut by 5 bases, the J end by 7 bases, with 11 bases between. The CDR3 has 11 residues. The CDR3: CSAPRPLGYTF. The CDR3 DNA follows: TGCAGTGCTCCGAGGCCTCTTGGCTACACCTTC.

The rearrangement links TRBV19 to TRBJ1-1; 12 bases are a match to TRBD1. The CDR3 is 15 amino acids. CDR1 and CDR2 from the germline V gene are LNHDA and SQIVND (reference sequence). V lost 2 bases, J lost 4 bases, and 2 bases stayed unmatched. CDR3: CASSIKGQGATEAFF. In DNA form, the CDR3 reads TGTGCCAGTAGTATAAAGGGACAGGGGGCCACTGAAGCTTTCTTT.

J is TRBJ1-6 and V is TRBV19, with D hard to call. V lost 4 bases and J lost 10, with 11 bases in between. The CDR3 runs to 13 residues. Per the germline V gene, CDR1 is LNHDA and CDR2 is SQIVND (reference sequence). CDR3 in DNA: TGTGCCAGTAGTACCAACCGAGGATCACCCCTCCACTTT. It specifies CASSTNRGSPLHF.

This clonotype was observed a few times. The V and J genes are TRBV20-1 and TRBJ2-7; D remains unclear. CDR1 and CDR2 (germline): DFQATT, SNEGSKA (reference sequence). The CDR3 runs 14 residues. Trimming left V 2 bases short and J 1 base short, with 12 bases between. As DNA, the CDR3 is TGCAGTGCTAGACCCCACGTGGGATCCTACGAGCAGTACTTC. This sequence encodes CSARPHVGSYEQYF.

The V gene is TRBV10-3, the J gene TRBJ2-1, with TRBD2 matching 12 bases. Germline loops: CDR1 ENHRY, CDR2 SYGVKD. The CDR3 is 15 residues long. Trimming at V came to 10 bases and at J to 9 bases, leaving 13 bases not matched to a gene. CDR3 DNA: TGTGCCACGGGTGAGATAATGACTAGCGGGGGTGAGCAGTTCTTC. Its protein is CATGEIMTSGGEQFF.

This CDR3 is CASSTGSSGYTF. CDR3 coding DNA: TGCGCCAGCAGCACAGGGTCGTCTGGCTACACCTTC. This sequence joins TRBV5-1 and TRBJ1-2, with D perhaps matching TRBD1 (6 bases). Deletions cut 4 bases from V and 7 bases from J, with 11 bases between. The CDR3 spans 12 residues. CDR1 and CDR2 (germline): SGHRS, YFSETQ.

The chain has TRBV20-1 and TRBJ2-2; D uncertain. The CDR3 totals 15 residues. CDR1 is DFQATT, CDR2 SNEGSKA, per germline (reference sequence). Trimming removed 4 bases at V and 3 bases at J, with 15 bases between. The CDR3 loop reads CSAKMLAEHTGELFF. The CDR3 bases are TGCAGTGCTAAAATGCTGGCAGAACACACCGGGGAGCTGTTTTTT.

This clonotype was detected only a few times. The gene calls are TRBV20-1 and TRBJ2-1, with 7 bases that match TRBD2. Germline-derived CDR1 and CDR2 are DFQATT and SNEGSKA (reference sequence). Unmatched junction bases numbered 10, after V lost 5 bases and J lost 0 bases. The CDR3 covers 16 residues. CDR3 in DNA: TGCAGTGCTGAAGTTCAAGGCGGGAGCTCCTACAATGAGCAGTTCTTC. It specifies CSAEVQGGSSYNEQFF.

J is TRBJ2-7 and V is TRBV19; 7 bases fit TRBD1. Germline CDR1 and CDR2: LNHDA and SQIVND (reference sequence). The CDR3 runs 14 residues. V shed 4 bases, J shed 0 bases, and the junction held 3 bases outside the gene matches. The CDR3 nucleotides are TGTGCCAGTAGTAAGGACAGGCTCTCCTACGAGCAGTACTTC. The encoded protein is CASSKDRLSYEQYF. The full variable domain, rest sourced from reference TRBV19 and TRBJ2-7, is DGGITQSPKYLFRKEGQNVTLSCEQNLNHDAMYWYRQDPGQGLRLIYYSQIVNDFQKGDIAEGYSVSREKKESFPLTVTSAQKNPTAFYLCASSKDRLSYEQYFGPGTRLTVT.

This CDR3 reads CSVGQGLNTGELFF. CDR3 sequence (DNA): TGCAGCGTTGGACAGGGCTTGAACACCGGGGAGCTGTTTTTT. This rearrangement joins TRBV29-1 to TRBJ2-2; 7 bases match TRBD1. This CDR3 region has 14 residues. Looked up from germline, CDR1 is SQVTM and CDR2 is ANQGSEA. The J segment lost 1 base and the V segment lost 4 bases, leaving 3 bases of the junction unmatched.

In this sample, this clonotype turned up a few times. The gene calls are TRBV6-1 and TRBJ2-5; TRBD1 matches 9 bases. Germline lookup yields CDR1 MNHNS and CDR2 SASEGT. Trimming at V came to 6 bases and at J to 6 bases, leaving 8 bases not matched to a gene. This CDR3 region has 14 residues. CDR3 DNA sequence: TGTGCCAGCAGCCCCGGGACAGGGTTTCAGACCCAGTACTTC. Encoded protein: CASSPGTGFQTQYF.

CDR3 nucleotides: TGTGCCAGTAGTCTCCCACTAGCGGGAGCGAACACCGGGGAGCTGTTTTTT. This translates into CASSLPLAGANTGELFF. V is TRBV19 and J is TRBJ2-2, with TRBD2 matching over 11 bases. The V gene end was trimmed by 5 bases and the J gene end by 0 bases; junction bases not matched to a gene: 5. The CDR3 consists of 17 residues. Germline assignment: CDR1 LNHDA and CDR2 SQIVND (reference sequence).

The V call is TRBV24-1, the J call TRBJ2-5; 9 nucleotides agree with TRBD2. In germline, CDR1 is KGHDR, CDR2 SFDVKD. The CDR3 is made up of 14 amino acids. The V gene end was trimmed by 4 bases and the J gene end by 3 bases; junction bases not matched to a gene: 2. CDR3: CATSETSGEETQYF. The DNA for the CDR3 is TGTGCCACCAGTGAGACTAGCGGAGAAGAGACCCAGTACTTC.

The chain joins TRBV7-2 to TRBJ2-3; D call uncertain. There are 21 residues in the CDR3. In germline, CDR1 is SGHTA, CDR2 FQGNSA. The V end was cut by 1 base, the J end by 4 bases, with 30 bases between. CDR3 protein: CASSLDLSTSEAPGAADTQYF. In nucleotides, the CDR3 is TGTGCCAGCAGCTTAGACCTATCCACCAGCGAAGCACCTGGCGCGGCAGATACGCAGTATTTT.

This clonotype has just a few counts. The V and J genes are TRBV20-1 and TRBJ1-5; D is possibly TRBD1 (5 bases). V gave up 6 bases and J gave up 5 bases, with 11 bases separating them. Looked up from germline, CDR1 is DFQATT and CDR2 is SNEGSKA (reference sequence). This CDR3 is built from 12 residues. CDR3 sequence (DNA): TGCAGTGCCGGGCTAGGGGATCAGCCCCAGCATTTT. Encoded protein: CSAGLGDQPQHF.

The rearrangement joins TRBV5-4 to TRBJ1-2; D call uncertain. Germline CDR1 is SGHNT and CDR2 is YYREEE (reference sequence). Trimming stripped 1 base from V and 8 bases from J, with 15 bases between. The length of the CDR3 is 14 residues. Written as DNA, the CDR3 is TGTGCCAGCAGCTTGCCACCTCTGATCGGGGGCTACACCTTC. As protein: CASSLPPLIGGYTF.

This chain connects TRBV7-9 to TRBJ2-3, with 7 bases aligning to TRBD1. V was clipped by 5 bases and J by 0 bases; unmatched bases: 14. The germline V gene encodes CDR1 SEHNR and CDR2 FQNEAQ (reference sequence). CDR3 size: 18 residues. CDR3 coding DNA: TGTGCCAGCAGCCCACGGCAGGGGGACACGCTTAGCACAGATACGCAGTATTTT. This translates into CASSPRQGDTLSTDTQYF.

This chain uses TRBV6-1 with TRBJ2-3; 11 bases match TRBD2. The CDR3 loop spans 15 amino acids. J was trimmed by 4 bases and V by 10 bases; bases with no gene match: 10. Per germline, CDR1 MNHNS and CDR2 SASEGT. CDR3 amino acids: CATQRLAGNSDTQYF. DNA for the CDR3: TGTGCCACACAGCGACTAGCGGGAAATTCAGATACGCAGTATTTT.

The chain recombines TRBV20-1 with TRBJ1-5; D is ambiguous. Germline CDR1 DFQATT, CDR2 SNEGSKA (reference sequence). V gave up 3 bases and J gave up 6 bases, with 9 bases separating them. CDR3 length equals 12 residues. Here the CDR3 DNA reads TGCAGTGCTAGTGAGGGTGGTCAGCCCCAGCATTTT. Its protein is CSASEGGQPQHF.

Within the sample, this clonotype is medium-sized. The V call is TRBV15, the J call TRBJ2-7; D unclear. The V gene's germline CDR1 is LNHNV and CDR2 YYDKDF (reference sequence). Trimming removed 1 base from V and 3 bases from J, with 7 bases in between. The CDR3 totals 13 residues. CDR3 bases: TGTGCCACCAGCAGAGGGCAGCTCTACGAGCAGTACTTC. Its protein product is CATSRGQLYEQYF.

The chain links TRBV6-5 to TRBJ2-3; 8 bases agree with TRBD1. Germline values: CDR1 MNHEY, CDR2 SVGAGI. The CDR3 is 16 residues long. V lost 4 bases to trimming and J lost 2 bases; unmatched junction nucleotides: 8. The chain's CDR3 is CASSFSTGAHTDTQYF. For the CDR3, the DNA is TGTGCCAGCAGTTTCTCGACAGGGGCCCACACAGATACGCAGTATTTT.